This is a list of T cell receptor beta chains from one sample in a study of T cell changes during pregnancy in multiple sclerosis. Data came from immunoSEQ multiplex PCR; TCRdb stores just in-frame clones and leaves some out. The data contain just under 80,000 clones, 85% to 95% of them seen just once; the ten biggest clones take up less than 0.85%. Sequences were derived from peripheral blood, sampled in the second trimester of pregnancy. These receptors were taken from a female donor in good health, enrolled as a control in a pregnancy study. Both conserved end residues are part of each CDR3. A D gene is named only where the DNA matches it firmly. Not all rows give a size; the values are once, few, many and, for expanded clones, a class.

clone_size	j_call	d_call	v_call	cdr3_length	cdr3_aa	cdr3_nt
-	TRBJ1-5	-	TRBV7-2	14	CASTLMGTGQPQHF	TGTGCCAGCACCTTAATGGGTACGGGGCAGCCCCAGCATTTT
-	TRBJ2-7	TRBD2	TRBV5-6	14	CASSPGGGGAEQYF	TGTGCCAGCAGCCCCGGGGGGGGAGGCGCCGAGCAGTACTTC
-	TRBJ1-2	TRBD1	TRBV2	14	CASSIPGQDYGYTF	TGTGCCAGCAGTATCCCGGGACAGGACTATGGCTACACCTTC
-	TRBJ1-1	-	TRBV5-6	16	CASSSGRQGFITEAFF	TGTGCCAGCAGCTCGGGCAGGCAGGGCTTTATTACTGAAGCTTTCTTT
-	TRBJ1-1	TRBD1	TRBV6-5	16	CASSWGGTGTDTEAFF	TGTGCCAGCAGTTGGGGGGGGACAGGGACTGACACTGAAGCTTTCTTT
-	TRBJ1-5	-	TRBV19	15	CASSMARGSGQPQHF	TGTGCCAGTAGTATGGCAAGAGGGTCGGGTCAGCCCCAGCATTTT
-	TRBJ2-7	TRBD1	TRBV19	16	CASSVRMGDRGFEQYF	TGTGCCAGTAGTGTTCGGATGGGGGACAGGGGTTTCGAGCAGTACTTC
-	TRBJ1-2	TRBD1	TRBV6-1	15	CASSAGTGRSNGYTF	TGTGCCAGCAGTGCAGGGACAGGGCGTTCGAACGGCTACACCTTC
-	TRBJ1-2	-	TRBV4-3	15	CASSQDLGGRGGYTF	TGCGCCAGCAGCCAAGATTTAGGAGGGAGAGGTGGCTACACCTTC
-	TRBJ2-3	TRBD1	TRBV11-1	15	CASGTGGSRTDTQYF	TGTGCCAGCGGTACAGGGGGTTCCCGCACAGATACGCAGTATTTT
-	TRBJ1-2	TRBD1	TRBV28	16	CASRGQTGAGNYGYTF	TGTGCCAGCAGGGGCCAGACAGGGGCTGGGAACTATGGCTACACCTTC
once	TRBJ1-6	TRBD1	TRBV10-3	14	CAISETGEHSPLHF	TGTGCCATCAGTGAGACAGGGGAACATTCACCCCTCCACTTT
-	TRBJ2-3	-	TRBV19	15	CASSIRQGSTDTQYF	TGTGCCAGTAGTATTCGGCAGGGGAGCACAGATACGCAGTATTTT
-	TRBJ2-5	TRBD2	TRBV4-1	13	CASSRGGLETQYF	TGCGCCAGCAGTCGGGGGGGCCTGGAGACCCAGTACTTC
-	TRBJ1-2	TRBD1	TRBV6-1	12	CASETGIYGYTF	TGTGCCAGTGAGACAGGGATCTATGGCTACACCTTC
once	TRBJ1-1	-	TRBV4-1	14	CASSPLDRNTEAFF	TGCGCCAGCAGCCCCTTAGACAGGAACACTGAAGCTTTCTTT
few	TRBJ1-1	-	TRBV5-5	14	CASSLPYSNTEAFF	TGTGCCAGCAGCTTGCCCTACAGCAACACTGAAGCTTTCTTT
-	TRBJ1-1	-	TRBV4-3	12	CASSQDRAEAFF	TGCGCCAGCAGCCAAGATCGCGCTGAAGCTTTCTTT
-	TRBJ1-5	-	TRBV7-2	14	CASSLRSLEQPQHF	TGTGCCAGCAGCTTAAGGAGCCTTGAGCAGCCCCAGCATTTT
-	TRBJ2-1	-	TRBV7-3	12	CASSPGVGEQFF	TGTGCCAGCAGCCCCGGGGTGGGTGAGCAGTTCTTC
-	TRBJ2-2	TRBD1	TRBV5-6	18	CASSFLRQGARSTGELFF	TGTGCCAGCAGTTTCCTACGTCAGGGGGCGAGAAGCACCGGGGAGCTGTTTTTT
-	TRBJ2-2	TRBD2	TRBV4-3	16	CASSQVIAGEAGELFF	TGCGCCAGCAGCCAAGTTATTGCGGGGGAGGCCGGGGAGCTGTTTTTT
-	TRBJ1-6	-	TRBV13	15	CASSLTRSYNSPLHF	TGTGCCAGCAGCTTAACACGCTCCTATAATTCACCCCTCCACTTT
-	TRBJ1-1	TRBD1	TRBV19	17	CASSVRDRGRIDTEAFF	TGTGCCAGTAGTGTCCGGGACAGGGGGCGAATAGACACTGAAGCTTTCTTT
once	TRBJ2-5	-	TRBV11-3	11	CASLRQETQYF	TGTGCCAGCCTGAGACAAGAGACCCAGTACTTC
-	TRBJ2-7	TRBD1	TRBV30	14	CAWSVAGGSYEQYF	TGTGCCTGGAGTGTTGCAGGGGGCTCCTACGAGCAGTACTTC
once	TRBJ2-7	-	TRBV9	14	CASSVVGETYEQYF	TGTGCCAGCAGCGTAGTGGGAGAGACCTACGAGCAGTACTTC
-	TRBJ1-3	TRBD1	TRBV2	15	CASRETGYSGNTIYF	TGTGCCAGCAGGGAGACAGGGTACTCTGGAAACACCATATATTTT
-	TRBJ1-2	TRBD1	TRBV10-3	14	CAIPSTTGERGYTF	TGTGCCATACCAAGTACGACAGGGGAGCGTGGCTACACCTTC
-	TRBJ2-1	TRBD2	TRBV6-1	14	CASKGGAGVIEQFF	TGTGCCAGCAAAGGCGGCGCGGGAGTTATTGAGCAGTTCTTC
once	TRBJ2-6	-	TRBV16	14	CASSRAGGANVLTF	TGTGCCAGCAGCCGGGCGGGTGGGGCCAACGTCCTGACTTTC
-	TRBJ1-2	-	TRBV5-4	15	CASSLGLAENYGYTF	TGTGCCAGCAGCTTGGGGCTTGCGGAAAACTATGGCTACACCTTC
-	TRBJ1-2	-	TRBV6-1	16	CASSVSRVPTNYGYTF	TGTGCCAGCAGTGTTAGCAGGGTACCTACTAACTATGGCTACACCTTC
-	TRBJ1-3	-	TRBV27	13	CASSNTAGNTIYF	TGTGCCAGCAGTAACACAGCCGGAAACACCATATATTTT
once	TRBJ1-1	TRBD1	TRBV12-5	16	CASGLGKDRANTEAFF	TGTGCTAGTGGCCTGGGTAAGGACAGGGCGAACACTGAAGCTTTCTTT
-	TRBJ2-2	-	TRBV7-6	19	CASTQRGDREEWNTGELFF	TGTGCCAGCACCCAGAGGGGTGACAGGGAGGAGTGGAACACCGGGGAGCTGTTTTTT
-	TRBJ1-6	TRBD1	TRBV5-4	13	CASSLDRYSPLHF	TGTGCCAGCAGCCTGGACAGGTATTCACCCCTCCACTTT
-	TRBJ1-1	-	TRBV6-4	15	CASIQHVSMNTEAFF	TGTGCCAGCATCCAACACGTAAGTATGAACACTGAAGCTTTCTTT
-	TRBJ2-7	TRBD2	TRBV28	17	CASRRLAGARRAYEQYF	TGTGCCAGCAGGCGACTAGCGGGGGCTCGACGGGCCTACGAGCAGTACTTC
-	TRBJ2-1	-	TRBV5-6	15	CASSQTGPVYVGQFF	TGTGCCAGCAGCCAAACAGGGCCGGTCTATGTGGGGCAGTTCTTC
-	TRBJ2-1	TRBD2	TRBV6-4	15	CASSGLAGGSNEQFF	TGTGCCAGCAGCGGACTAGCGGGGGGCTCCAATGAGCAGTTCTTC
-	TRBJ2-1	TRBD2	TRBV4-1	16	CASSQARTSLNNEQFF	TGCGCCAGCAGCCAAGCCAGGACTAGCTTGAACAATGAGCAGTTCTTC
-	TRBJ2-1	TRBD2	TRBV27	16	CASTPFGLAVNNEQFF	TGTGCCAGCACCCCGTTCGGGCTAGCGGTAAACAATGAGCAGTTCTTC
-	TRBJ2-7	TRBD2	TRBV29-1	13	CSAGTSGSYEQYF	TGCAGCGCCGGGACTAGCGGTAGTTACGAGCAGTACTTC
-	TRBJ2-5	-	TRBV2	14	CASSEVGGVETQYF	TGTGCCAGCAGTGAAGTAGGAGGGGTCGAGACCCAGTACTTC
once	TRBJ2-1	TRBD2	TRBV19	16	CASSMERGGVFLEQFF	TGTGCCAGTAGTATGGAGCGGGGGGGTGTGTTTCTTGAGCAGTTCTTC
-	TRBJ2-3	TRBD1	TRBV7-2	14	CASSPGQAADTQYF	TGTGCCAGCAGCCCGGGACAGGCTGCAGATACGCAGTATTTT
-	TRBJ1-4	-	TRBV19	14	CASSIGGFGEKLFF	TGTGCCAGTAGTATTGGGGGGTTTGGTGAAAAACTGTTTTTT
-	TRBJ2-3	TRBD2	TRBV7-2	17	CASSPLGLAGWSDTQYF	TGTGCCAGCAGCCCACTCGGACTAGCGGGCTGGTCGGATACGCAGTATTTT
-	TRBJ2-7	TRBD1	TRBV5-4	16	CASSLPMGDRPYEQYF	TGTGCCAGCAGCTTGCCAATGGGGGACAGGCCCTACGAGCAGTACTTC
-	TRBJ1-2	TRBD1	TRBV5-1	15	CASSLPETGNYGYTF	TGCGCCAGCAGCTTGCCTGAGACAGGGAACTATGGCTACACCTTC
-	TRBJ1-5	TRBD1	TRBV16	17	CASSQLGDSYSNQPQHF	TGTGCCAGCAGCCAATTAGGGGACAGTTATAGCAATCAGCCCCAGCATTTT
once	TRBJ1-4	-	TRBV7-9	14	CASSLDQGTAKLFF	TGTGCCAGCAGCTTGGACCAGGGAACGGCAAAACTGTTTTTT
-	TRBJ2-1	-	TRBV5-1	15	CASSSTTQGANEQFF	TGCGCCAGCAGCTCCACCACGCAGGGTGCCAATGAGCAGTTCTTC